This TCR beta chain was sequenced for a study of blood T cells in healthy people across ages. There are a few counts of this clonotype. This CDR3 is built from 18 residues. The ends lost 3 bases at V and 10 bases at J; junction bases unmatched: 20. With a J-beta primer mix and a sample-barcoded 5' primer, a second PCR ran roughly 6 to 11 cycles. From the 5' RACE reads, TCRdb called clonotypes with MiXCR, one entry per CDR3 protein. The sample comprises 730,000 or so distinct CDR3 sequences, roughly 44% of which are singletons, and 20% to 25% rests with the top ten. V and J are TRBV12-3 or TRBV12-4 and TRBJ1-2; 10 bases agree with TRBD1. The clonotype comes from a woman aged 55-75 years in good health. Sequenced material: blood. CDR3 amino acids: CASSFEVRQGAGSGLYTF. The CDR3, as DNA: TGTGCCAGCAGTTTCGAAGTTCGACAGGGGGCCGGGTCGGGCCTCTACACCTTC.